This T cell receptor beta chain originates from a study of blood T cell repertoires in COVID-19. The overall study: Sites in the United States, Italy and Spain provided acute and convalescent COVID-19 samples. PBMCs, B-cell-depleted T cells, or T cells provided the cDNA or gDNA that made up the material.

Original data processing: For nucleated cells, counts were estimated from reference gene primer amplification. Produced via immunoSEQ multiplex PCR; TCRdb's table is partial and in-frame only. The V and J calls and clone size were taken over from that table, and D and trimming were inferred from the DNA. The sample contains approximately 100,000 clones, nearly 90% of which appear only once. The V end lost 2 bases, the J end lost 5 bases, and 7 bases lay between the germline ends. From germline, CDR1 is MNHNY and CDR2 SVGAGI (reference sequence). The CDR3 extends over 13 amino acids. Sequenced: peripheral blood. The chain joins TRBV6-6 to TRBJ2-1; D is unresolved. The sequence was obtained from a man in his forties or fifties in a cohort sampled during active COVID-19. In DNA, the CDR3 is TGTGCCAGCAGTTACGAGGCCAACAATGAGCAGTTCTTC. Translated, it gives CASSYEANNEQFF.